This T cell receptor (beta chain) was identified in a study of blood T cell repertoires in COVID-19. The participants were between about 18 and 90 years old and came from under 25 US areas. Trimming took 4 bases from V and 6 from J, leaving 9 bases between them. Germline CDR1 is SNHLY and CDR2 is FYNNEI. The CDR3 length is 12 residues. Original data processing: The assay estimated nucleated cells by amplifying reference gene primers. Assay: immunoSEQ multiplex PCR; the TCRdb copy retains only in-frame clones and omits some. The DNA gave D and trimming, while V, J and clone size come from that table. There are some 210,000 clones in the sample; more than 70% occur only once, and 4.3% lies in the top ten.

The sequence derives from a man aged 30-40 years with acute COVID-19. V and J are TRBV2 and TRBJ1-2; D is unclear. Sequenced: PBMCs or T cells enriched from blood (not recorded which). The CDR3 DNA reads as TGTGCCAGCAGTGCCCTTAGAGATGGCTACACCTTC. Its protein is CASSALRDGYTF.